The T cell receptor (beta chain) under discussion was sequenced for a study of blood T cells in healthy people across ages. Points from the study as a whole: The unsorted PBMCs prevented any conclusive comparison of naive versus antigen-experienced cells.

A second about 6 to 12 cycle PCR used barcoded and J-beta primers. TCRdb reprocessed the 5' RACE reads with MiXCR, giving one entry per CDR3 protein. The sample shows around 1,900,000 distinct CDR3 sequences, approximately 40% of them seen only once. The CDR3 covers 12 residues. The V and J ends lost 8 bases and 9 bases, in that order; junction bases with no gene match: 6. Germline CDR1 reads KGHSH; CDR2 reads LQKENI. Points on this clonotype: Its antigen remains unknown.

The sequenced sample consisted of blood. This receptor was taken from a human donor in good health. V gene TRBV18 combines with J gene TRBJ2-1; 8 bases map to TRBD1. The CDR3 reads CASHGTGSEQFF. In DNA, the CDR3 is TGTGCCAGCCACGGGACAGGCAGTGAGCAGTTCTTC.